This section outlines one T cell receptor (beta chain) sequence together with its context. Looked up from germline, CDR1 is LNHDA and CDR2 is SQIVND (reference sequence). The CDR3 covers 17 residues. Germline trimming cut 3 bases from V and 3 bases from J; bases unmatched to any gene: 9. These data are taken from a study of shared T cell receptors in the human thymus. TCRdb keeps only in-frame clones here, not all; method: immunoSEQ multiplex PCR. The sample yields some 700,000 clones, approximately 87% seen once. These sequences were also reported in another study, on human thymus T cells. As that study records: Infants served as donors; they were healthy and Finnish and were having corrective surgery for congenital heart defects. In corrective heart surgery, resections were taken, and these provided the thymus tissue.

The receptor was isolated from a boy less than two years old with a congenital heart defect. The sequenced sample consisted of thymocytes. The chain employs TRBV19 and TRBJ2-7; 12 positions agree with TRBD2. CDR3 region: CASSMASGRAKDYEQYF. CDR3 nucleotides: TGTGCCAGTAGTATGGCTAGCGGGAGGGCCAAGGACTACGAGCAGTACTTC.